This TCR beta chain derives from a study of regulatory T cells in long-lasting Graves disease. The time point is: newly diagnosed GD, antithyroid drugs for less than 3 months. RNA extracted from PBMCs served as the sequencing template. Arm-PCR of CDR3 regions with iRepertoire HTBI primers generated TCR beta libraries. In TCRdb, the multiplex PCR reads were re-called with MiXCR into one record per CDR3 protein. The table records 520,000 or so distinct CDR3 sequences, more than 10% of them present only once. The same specimen was also included in a second study, on T cells in Graves' hyperthyroidism and ophthalmopathy.

This sample comprised peripheral blood mononuclear cells (PBMCs), obtained at new diagnosis, from a patient treated with antithyroid drugs. The TCR originated in a woman aged 25 to 39 with Graves disease.

CDR3 amino acids: CASSVAGAYNEQFF. CDR3 nucleotides: TGTGCCAGCAGCGTAGCGGGAGCCTACAATGAGCAGTTCTTC. This chain connects TRBV6-2 or TRBV6-3 to TRBJ2-1, with TRBD2 identical over 9 bases. V lost 6 bases, J lost 2 bases, and 2 bases stayed unmatched. The CDR3 length is 14 residues. CDR1 and CDR2 (germline): MNHEY, SVGEGT.